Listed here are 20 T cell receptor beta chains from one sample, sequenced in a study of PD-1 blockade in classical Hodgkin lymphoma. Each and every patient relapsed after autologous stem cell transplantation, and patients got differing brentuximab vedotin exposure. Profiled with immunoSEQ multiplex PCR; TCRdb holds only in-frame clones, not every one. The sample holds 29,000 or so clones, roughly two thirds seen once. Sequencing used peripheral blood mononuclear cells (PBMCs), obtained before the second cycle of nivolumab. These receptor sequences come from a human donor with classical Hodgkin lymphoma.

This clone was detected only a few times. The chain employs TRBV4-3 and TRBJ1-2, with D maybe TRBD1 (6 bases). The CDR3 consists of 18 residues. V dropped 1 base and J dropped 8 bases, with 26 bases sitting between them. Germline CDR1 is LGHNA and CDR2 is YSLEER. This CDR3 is CASSQGGLRDSRGGGYTF. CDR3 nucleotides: TGCGCCAGCAGCCAAGGGGGGCTGAGGGACTCCAGGGGAGGGGGCTACACCTTC.

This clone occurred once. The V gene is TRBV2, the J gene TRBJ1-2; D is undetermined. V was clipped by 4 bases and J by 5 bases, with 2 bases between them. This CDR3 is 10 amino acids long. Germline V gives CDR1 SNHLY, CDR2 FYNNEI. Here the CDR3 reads CASSVYGYTF. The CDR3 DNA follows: TGTGCCAGCAGTGTTTATGGCTACACCTTC. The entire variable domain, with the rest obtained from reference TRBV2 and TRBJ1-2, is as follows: EPEVTQTPSHQVTQMGQEVILRCVPISNHLYFYWYRQILGQKVEFLVSFYNNEISEKSEIFDDQFSVERPDGSNFTLKIRSTKLEDSAMYFCASSVYGYTFGSGTRLTVV.

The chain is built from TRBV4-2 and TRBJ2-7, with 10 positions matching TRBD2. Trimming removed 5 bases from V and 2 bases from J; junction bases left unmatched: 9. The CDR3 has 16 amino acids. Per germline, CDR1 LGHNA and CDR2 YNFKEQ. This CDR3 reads CASSKALAGATYEQYF. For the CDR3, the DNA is TGTGCCAGCAGCAAGGCTCTAGCGGGGGCCACCTACGAGCAGTACTTC.

CDR3 protein: CASRDEDRWVNEKLFF. The DNA for the CDR3 is TGTGCCAGCAGAGATGAGGATCGGTGGGTTAATGAAAAACTGTTTTTT. V is TRBV6-6 and J is TRBJ1-4; D is ambiguous. V was shortened by 6 bases and J by 4 bases, with 18 bases between the two germline ends. Germline CDR1 and CDR2: MNHNY and SVGAGI (reference sequence). The CDR3 totals 16 residues.

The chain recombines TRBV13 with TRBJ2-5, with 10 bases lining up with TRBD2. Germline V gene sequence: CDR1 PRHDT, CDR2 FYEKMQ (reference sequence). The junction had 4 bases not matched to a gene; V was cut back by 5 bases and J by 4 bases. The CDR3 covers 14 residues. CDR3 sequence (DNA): TGTGCCAGCAGCGCTCGACTAGCGGGAGAGACCCAGTACTTC. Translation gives CASSARLAGETQYF.

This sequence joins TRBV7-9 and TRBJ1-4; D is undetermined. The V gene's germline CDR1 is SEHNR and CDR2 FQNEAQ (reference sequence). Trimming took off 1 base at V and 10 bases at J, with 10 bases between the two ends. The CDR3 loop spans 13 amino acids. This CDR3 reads CASSLDSMGKLFF. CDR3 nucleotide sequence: TGTGCCAGCAGCTTAGACAGCATGGGAAAACTGTTTTTT.

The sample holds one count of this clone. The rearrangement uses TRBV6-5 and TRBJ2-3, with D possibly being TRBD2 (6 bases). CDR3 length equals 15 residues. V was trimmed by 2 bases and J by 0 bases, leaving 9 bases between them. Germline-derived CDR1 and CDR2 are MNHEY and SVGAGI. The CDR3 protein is CASSYGGTSTDTQYF. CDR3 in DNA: TGTGCCAGCAGTTACGGGGGGACTAGCACAGATACGCAGTATTTT.

For the CDR3, the DNA is TGTGCCAGCAGCCCCGATCGAGGGGGTCGTGGCTACACCTTC. This encodes CASSPDRGGRGYTF. The chain has TRBV6-5 and TRBJ1-2; TRBD1 might be the D (6 bases). Trimming took 6 bases from V and 7 from J, leaving 18 bases between them. Looked up from germline, CDR1 is MNHEY and CDR2 is SVGAGI. The CDR3 loop spans 14 amino acids.

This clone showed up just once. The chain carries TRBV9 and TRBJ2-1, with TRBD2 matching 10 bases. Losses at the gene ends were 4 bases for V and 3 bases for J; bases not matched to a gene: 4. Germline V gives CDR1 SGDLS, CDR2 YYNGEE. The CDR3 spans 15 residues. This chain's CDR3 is CASSLQRGGYNEQFF. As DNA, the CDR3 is TGTGCCAGCAGCCTTCAGCGGGGGGGCTACAATGAGCAGTTCTTC.

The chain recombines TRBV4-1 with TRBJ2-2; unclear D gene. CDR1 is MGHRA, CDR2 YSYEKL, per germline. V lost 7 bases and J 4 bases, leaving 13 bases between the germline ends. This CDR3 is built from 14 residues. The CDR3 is CASILRPTTGELFF. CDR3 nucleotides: TGCGCCAGCATCCTCCGCCCTACCACCGGGGAGCTGTTTTTT.

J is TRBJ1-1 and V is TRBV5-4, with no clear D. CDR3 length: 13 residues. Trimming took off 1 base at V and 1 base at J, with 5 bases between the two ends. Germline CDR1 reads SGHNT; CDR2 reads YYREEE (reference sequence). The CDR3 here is CASSLKTNTEAFF. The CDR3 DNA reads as TGTGCCAGCAGCTTGAAGACGAACACTGAAGCTTTCTTT.

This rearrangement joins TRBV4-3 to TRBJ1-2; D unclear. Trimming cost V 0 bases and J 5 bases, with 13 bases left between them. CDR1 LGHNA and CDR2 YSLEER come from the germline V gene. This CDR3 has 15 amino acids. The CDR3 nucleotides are TGCGCCAGCAGCCAAGATCTGGCAGGCCCATATGGCTACACCTTC. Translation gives CASSQDLAGPYGYTF.

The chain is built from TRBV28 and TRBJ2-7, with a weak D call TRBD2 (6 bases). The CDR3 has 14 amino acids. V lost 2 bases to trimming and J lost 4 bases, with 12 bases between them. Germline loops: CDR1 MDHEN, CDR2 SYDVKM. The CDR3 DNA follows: TGTGCCAGCAGTTTAGCGGGGAGTGGGTACGAGCAGTACGTC. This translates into CASSLAGSGYEQYV.

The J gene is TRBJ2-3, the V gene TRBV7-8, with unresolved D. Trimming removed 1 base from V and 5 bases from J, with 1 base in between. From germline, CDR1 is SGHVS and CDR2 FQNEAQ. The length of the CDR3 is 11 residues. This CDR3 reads CASSLEDTQYF. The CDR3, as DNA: TGTGCCAGCAGCTTAGAAGATACGCAGTATTTT.

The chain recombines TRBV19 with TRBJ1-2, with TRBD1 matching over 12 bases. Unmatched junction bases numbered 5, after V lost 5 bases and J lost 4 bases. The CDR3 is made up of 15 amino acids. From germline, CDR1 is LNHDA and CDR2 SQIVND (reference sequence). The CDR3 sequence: CASSAGTGGSYGYTF. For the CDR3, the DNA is TGTGCCAGTAGTGCCGGGACAGGGGGCAGCTATGGCTACACCTTC.

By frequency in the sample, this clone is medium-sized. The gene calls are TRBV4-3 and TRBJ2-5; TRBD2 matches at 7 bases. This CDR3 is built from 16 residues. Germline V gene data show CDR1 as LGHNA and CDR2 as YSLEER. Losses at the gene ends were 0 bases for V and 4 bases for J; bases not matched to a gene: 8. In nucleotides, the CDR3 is TGCGCCAGCAGCCAAGATCGGGGGGTCGGGGGAGAGACCCAGTACTTC. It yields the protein CASSQDRGVGGETQYF.

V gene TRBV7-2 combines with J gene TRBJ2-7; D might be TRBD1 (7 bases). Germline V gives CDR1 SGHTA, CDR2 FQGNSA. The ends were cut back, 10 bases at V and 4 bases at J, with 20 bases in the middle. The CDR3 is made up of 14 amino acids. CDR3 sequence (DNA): TGTGCCACCAGGGGGGCTACCTCATCATACGAGCAGTACTTC. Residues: CATRGATSSYEQYF.

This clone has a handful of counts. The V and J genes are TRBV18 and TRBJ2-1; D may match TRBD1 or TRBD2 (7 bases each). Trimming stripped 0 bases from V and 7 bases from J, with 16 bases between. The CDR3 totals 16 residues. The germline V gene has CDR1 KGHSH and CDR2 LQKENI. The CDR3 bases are TGTGCCAGCTCACCACCGTCAGGGGGGGACTTTAATGAGCAGTTCTTC. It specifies CASSPPSGGDFNEQFF.

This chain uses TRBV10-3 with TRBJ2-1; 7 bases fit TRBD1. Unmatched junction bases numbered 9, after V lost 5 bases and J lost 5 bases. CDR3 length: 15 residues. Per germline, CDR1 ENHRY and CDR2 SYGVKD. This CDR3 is CAISTGTANNNEQFF. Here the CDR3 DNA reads TGTGCCATCAGTACCGGGACAGCCAATAACAATGAGCAGTTCTTC.

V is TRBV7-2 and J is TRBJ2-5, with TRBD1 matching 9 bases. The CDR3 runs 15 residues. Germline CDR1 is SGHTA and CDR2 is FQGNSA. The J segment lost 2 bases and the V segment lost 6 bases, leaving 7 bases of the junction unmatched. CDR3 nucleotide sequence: TGTGCCAGCAGTGGCACAGGGGGCGGGCAAGAGACCCAGTACTTC. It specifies CASSGTGGGQETQYF.